This entry concerns a single T cell receptor beta chain. Assay used: immunoSEQ multiplex PCR; TCRdb lists only in-frame clones, some missing. Here the sample spans approximately 100,000 clones, under 97% being singletons. This record comes from a study of technical replicates of blood from a few donors. The V end was cut by 7 bases, the J end by 5 bases, with 12 bases between. Germline lookup yields CDR1 MNHNS and CDR2 SASEGT. The CDR3 contains 12 residues. The chain carries TRBV6-1 and TRBJ2-7; D might be TRBD1 (5 bases). The source of this sequence is a human donor in good health. The sequenced material came from T cells isolated from PBMCs. CDR3: CASILTANEQYF. In nucleotides, the CDR3 is TGTGCCAGCATCCTGACAGCCAACGAGCAGTACTTC.